The T cell receptor (beta chain) described here comes from a study of neurological immune-mediated disorders. TCRdb re-called the 5' RACE reads with MiXCR, one entry per CDR3 protein. Among approximately 48,000 distinct CDR3 sequences listed, approximately 15% were seen once. This clonotype was counted many times. Its antigen is not known. Findings and caveats of the study: HTLV-1-associated myelopathy had the most TCR clonal expansion, whereas multiple sclerosis had the least (lower than in healthy controls).

Germline assignment: CDR1 MGHDK and CDR2 SYGVNS. The CDR3 is 14 residues long. Trimming removed 2 bases at V and 4 bases at J, with 11 bases between. Material: PBMCs. This clonotype was sampled from a man aged 55-75 years in good health. The chain carries TRBV25-1 and TRBJ1-1, with a tentative D call TRBD1 (5 bases). The CDR3 DNA follows: TGTGCCAGCAGTGAAAGGTTGGGGGTCACTGAAGCTTTCTTT. Translation gives CASSERLGVTEAFF. Full variable domain (remainder filled in from reference TRBV25-1 and TRBJ1-1): EADIYQTPRYLVIGTGKKITLECSQTMGHDKMYWYQQDPGMELHLIHYSYGVNSTEKGDLSSESTVSRIRTEHFPLTLESARPSHTSQYLCASSERLGVTEAFFGQGTRLTVV.